Sequencing of this T cell receptor (beta chain) was carried out in a study of T cell repertoires in cytomegalovirus infection. Overall study: Alongside well-studied HLA-B-restricted CMV epitopes, recently identified HLA-C-restricted CMV epitopes were also used.

This CDR3 is 18 amino acids long. Per the germline V gene, CDR1 is MGHDK and CDR2 is SYGVNS. Deletions cut 4 bases from V and 7 bases from J, with 25 bases between. Each CDR3 protein is one row after TCRdb ran MiXCR on the reads. The sample holds some 940,000 distinct CDR3 sequences, less than 35% seen once. Points from the study as a whole: In two of eight donors, the top clonotype was HLA-C-restricted CMV-specific. CMV carriers having the relevant HLA were flagged by cumulative public TCR beta family frequency.

This clonotype occurred a few times. Its specificity is not known. The TCR was taken from a human donor in good health (CMV status not recorded). Some clones in this sample may be carry-over from other donors' samples. The genes are TRBV25-1 and TRBJ1-4; maybe TRBD1 (5 bases). Sequenced material: cultured CD8+ T cells from PBMCs, taken from culture after CMV antigen stimulation. CDR3 DNA: TGTGCCAGCAGTGGGCGGGGGAGCCATTTACCCCCGTTTGAAAAACTGTTTTTT. This gives the protein CASSGRGSHLPPFEKLFF.